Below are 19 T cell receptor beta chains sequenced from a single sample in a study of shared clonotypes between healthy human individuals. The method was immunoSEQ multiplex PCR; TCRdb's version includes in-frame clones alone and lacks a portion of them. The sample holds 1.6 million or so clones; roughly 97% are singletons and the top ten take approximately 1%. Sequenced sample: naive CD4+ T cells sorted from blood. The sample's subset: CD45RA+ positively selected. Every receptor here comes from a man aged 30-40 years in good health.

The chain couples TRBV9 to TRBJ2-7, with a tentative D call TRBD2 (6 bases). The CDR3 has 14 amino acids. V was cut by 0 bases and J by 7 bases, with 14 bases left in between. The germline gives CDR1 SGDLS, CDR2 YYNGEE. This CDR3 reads CASSVDGSLREQYF. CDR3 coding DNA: TGTGCCAGCAGCGTAGACGGGAGCCTCCGGGAGCAGTACTTC.

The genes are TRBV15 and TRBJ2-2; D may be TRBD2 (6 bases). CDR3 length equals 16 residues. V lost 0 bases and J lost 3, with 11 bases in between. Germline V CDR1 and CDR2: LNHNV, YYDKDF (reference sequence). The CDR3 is CATSRDVGRYTGELFF. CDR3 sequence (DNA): TGTGCCACCAGCAGAGATGTAGGGAGGTACACCGGGGAGCTGTTTTTT. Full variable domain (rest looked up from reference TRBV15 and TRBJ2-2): DAMVIQNPRYQVTQFGKPVTLSCSQTLNHNVMYWYQQKSSQAPKLLFHYYDKDFNNEADTPDNFQSRRPNTSFCFLDIRSPGLGDTAMYLCATSRDVGRYTGELFFGEGSRLTVL.

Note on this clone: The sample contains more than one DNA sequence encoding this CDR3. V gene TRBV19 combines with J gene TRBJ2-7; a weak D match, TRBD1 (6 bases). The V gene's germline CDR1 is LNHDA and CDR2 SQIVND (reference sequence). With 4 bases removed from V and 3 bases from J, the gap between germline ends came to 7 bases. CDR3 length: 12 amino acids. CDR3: CASSNRDYEQYF. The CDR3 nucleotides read TGTGCCAGTAGTAACAGGGACTACGAGCAGTACTTC.

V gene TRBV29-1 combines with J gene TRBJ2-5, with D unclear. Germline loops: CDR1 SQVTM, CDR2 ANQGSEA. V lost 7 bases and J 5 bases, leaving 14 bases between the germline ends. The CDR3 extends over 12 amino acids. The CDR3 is CSGLGYSETQYF. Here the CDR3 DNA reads TGCAGCGGCTTAGGGTATTCTGAGACCCAGTACTTC.

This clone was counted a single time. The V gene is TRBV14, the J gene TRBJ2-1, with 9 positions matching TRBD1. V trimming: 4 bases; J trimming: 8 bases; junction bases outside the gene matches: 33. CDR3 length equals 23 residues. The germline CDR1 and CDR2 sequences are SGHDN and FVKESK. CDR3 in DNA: TGTGCCAGCAGCCTCCGGGACAGGGTAATGGAGCAAGAAAAATTCCGAGCTCGTGATGAGCAGTTCTTC. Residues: CASSLRDRVMEQEKFRARDEQFF. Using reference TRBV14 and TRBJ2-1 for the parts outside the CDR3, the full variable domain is EAGVTQFPSHSVIEKGQTVTLRCDPISGHDNLYWYRRVMGKEIKFLLHFVKESKQDESGMPNNRFLAERTGGTYSTLKVQPAELEDSGVYFCASSLRDRVMEQEKFRARDEQFFGPGTRLTVL.

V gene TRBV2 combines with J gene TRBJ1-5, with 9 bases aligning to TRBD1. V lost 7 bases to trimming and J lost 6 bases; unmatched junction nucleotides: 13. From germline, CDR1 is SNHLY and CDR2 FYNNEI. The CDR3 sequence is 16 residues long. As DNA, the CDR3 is TGTGCCAGCACTACAGGGGGCCCAGCGTCCTTTCAGCCCCAGCATTTT. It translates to CASTTGGPASFQPQHF.

CDR3 coding DNA: TGTGCCAGCAGCCCAGGGGAGTACTCCTACGAGCAGTACTTC. Its protein is CASSPGEYSYEQYF. The chain has TRBV7-9 and TRBJ2-7; weak D call: TRBD1 (6 bases). CDR3 size: 14 residues. The germline V and J ends were trimmed by 5 bases and 0 bases, with 11 bases remaining between them. The germline V gene has CDR1 SEHNR and CDR2 FQNEAQ (reference sequence).

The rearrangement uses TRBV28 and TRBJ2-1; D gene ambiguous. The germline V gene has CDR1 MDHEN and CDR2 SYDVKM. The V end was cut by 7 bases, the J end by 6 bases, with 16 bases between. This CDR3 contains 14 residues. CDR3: CASTRDGVSNEQFF. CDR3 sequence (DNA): TGTGCCAGCACCCGAGACGGAGTATCCAATGAGCAGTTCTTC.

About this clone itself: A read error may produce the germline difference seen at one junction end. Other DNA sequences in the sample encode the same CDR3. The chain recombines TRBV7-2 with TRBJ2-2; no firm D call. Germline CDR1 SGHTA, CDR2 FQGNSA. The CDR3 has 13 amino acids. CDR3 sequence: CASSLGNTGELFF. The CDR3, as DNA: TGTGCCAGCAGTTTAGGCAACACCGGGGAGCTGTTTTTT.

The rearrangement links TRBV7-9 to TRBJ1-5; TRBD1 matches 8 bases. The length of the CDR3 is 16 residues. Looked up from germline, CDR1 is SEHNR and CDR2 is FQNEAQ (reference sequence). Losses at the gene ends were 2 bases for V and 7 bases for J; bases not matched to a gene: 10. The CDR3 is CASSLRRQGRDQPQHF. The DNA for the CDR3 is TGTGCCAGCAGCTTAAGAAGACAGGGGCGGGACCAGCCCCAGCATTTT.

CDR3 coding DNA: TGTGCCAGCTCACGCGGGACATCGGACTACGAGCAGTACTTC. The encoded protein is CASSRGTSDYEQYF. The chain joins TRBV18 to TRBJ2-7; the D gene could be TRBD1 or TRBD2 (6 bases each). Trimming pared 4 bases from V and 3 bases from J, leaving 13 bases between. Germline-derived CDR1 and CDR2 are KGHSH and LQKENI. The length of the CDR3 is 14 residues.

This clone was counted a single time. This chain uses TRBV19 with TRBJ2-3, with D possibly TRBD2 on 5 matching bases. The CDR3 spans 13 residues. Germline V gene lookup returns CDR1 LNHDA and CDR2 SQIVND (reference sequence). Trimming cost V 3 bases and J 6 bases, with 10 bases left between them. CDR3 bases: TGTGCCAGTAGTATTTCTAGCCGTGATACGCAGTATTTT. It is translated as CASSISSRDTQYF.

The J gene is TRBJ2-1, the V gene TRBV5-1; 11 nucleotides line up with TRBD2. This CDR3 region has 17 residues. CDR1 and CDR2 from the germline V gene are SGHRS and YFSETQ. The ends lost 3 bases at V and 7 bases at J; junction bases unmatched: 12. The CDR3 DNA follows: TGCGCCAGCAGCTACCGACTAGCGGGAATTGGGGTTAATGAGCAGTTCTTC. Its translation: CASSYRLAGIGVNEQFF.

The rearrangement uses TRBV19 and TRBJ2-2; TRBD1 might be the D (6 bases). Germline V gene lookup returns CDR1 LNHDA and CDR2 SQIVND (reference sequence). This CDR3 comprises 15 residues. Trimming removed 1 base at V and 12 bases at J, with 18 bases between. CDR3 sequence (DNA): TGTGCCAGTAGTATAGGGACAGAGACCTACGGAAAGCTGTTTTTT. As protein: CASSIGTETYGKLFF.

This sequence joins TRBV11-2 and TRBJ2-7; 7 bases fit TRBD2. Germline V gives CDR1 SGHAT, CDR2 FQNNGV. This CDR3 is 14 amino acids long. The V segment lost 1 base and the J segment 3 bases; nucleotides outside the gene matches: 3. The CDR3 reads CASSLVGTNYEQYF. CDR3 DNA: TGTGCCAGCAGCTTAGTAGGGACTAACTACGAGCAGTACTTC.

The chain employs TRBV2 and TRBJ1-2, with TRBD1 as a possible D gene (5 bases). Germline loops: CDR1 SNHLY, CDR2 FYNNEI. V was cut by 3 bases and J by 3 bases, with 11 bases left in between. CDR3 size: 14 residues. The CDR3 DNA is TGTGCCAGCAGTGAGCCTCGGGGCGACTATGGCTACACCTTC. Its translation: CASSEPRGDYGYTF.

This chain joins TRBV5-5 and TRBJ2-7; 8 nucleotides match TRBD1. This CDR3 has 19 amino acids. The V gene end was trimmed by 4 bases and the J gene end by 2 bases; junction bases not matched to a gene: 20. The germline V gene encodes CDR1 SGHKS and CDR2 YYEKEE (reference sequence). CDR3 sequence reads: CASSVSGGNPILVPYEQYF. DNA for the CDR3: TGTGCCAGCAGCGTATCAGGGGGCAACCCTATACTAGTTCCCTACGAGCAGTACTTC.

CDR3 amino acids: CAWTYTRLYNEQFF. In DNA form, the CDR3 reads TGTGCCTGGACCTACACCCGCCTCTACAATGAGCAGTTCTTC. This chain links TRBV30 with TRBJ2-1; D is ambiguous. The CDR3 length is 14 residues. V lost 4 bases and J 3 bases, leaving 13 bases between the germline ends. Germline loops: CDR1 GTSNPN, CDR2 SVGIG (reference sequence).

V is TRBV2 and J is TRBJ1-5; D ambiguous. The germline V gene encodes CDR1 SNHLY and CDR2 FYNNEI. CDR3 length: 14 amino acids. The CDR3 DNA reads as TGTGCAACCAATAGAGAGGGTAGCAATCAGCCCCAGCATTTT. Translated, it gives CATNREGSNQPQHF.